This TCR beta chain was found in a study of blood T cells in healthy people across ages (dated by TCRdb to between 2015 and 2017). Regarding the research as a whole: In model experiments, template switching captured roughly one uniquely barcoded TCR beta cDNA molecule for every two T cells. Age-related changes in TCR beta repertoire diversity were measured in the study by deep sequencing normalized with unique cDNA molecular identifiers. Four age groups were formed from the donors: young (average around 15 years), middle-aged (approximately 40), aged (around 62) and long-lived (more than 75). To avoid experimental bias, donors of different ages were distributed randomly across sequencing lanes. Two additional independent replicas of 1 million unique cDNA reads from the same blood draw were analyzed for two donors (one aged 18 to 29 and one aged 80 or older).

The approximately 39 donors, aged about 6 to 95 years, were systemically healthy Caucasian individuals from Russia. Roughly 10 milliliters of peripheral blood were collected from each donor into EDTA-treated Vacutainer tubes. PBMCs were isolated by Ficoll-Paque density-gradient centrifugation, with at least 6 million obtained per sample. Total RNA, at least 6 micrograms per sample, was extracted from PBMCs with Trizol reagent. Naive CD45RAhigh/CD27high T cell percentages were measured by flow cytometry on a PBMC aliquot from every donor. The library was produced with 5' RACE. The listed sequencing device is Illumina HiSeq 2500. A second PCR of about 6 to 11 cycles was performed with a sample-barcoded 5' primer and a J-beta primer mix. Each TCR beta cDNA molecule received a unique molecular identifier from a template-switch 5' adaptor carrying 12 random nucleotides. Each sample yielded at least 3 million CDR3-containing paired-end reads. All of the RNA was converted into first-strand cDNA using the Mint cDNA synthesis kit, with a TRBC-specific oligonucleotide serving as the primer. After uracil-DNA glycosylase treatment, a first 18-cycle PCR used universal primers M1SS and BC2_uni_R on all cDNA. The original methods were these. For normalization, 1 million high-quality reads, each with a distinct molecular identifier, were randomly selected from each sample. Reads sharing molecular identifiers were discarded rather than binned into consensus sequences. CDR3 identification, clonotype clustering and error correction used MiTCR with a Q25 quality threshold and the strictest error-elimination algorithm. A nonparametric unseen species model using Euler transformation provided a lower-bound estimate of total TCR beta diversity. The raw public data were reprocessed by TCRdb itself: fastp quality trimming at Q25, MiXCR clonotype calling, in-frame beta chains only. Entries are consolidated by CDR3 protein sequence, retaining the most common genes and DNA. These V and J calls derive from TCRdb rather than the authors' analysis. The sample table records approximately 1.5 million distinct CDR3 sequences; roughly 32% of these occur just once. The top ten constitute 11% of the sample.

To note about this clonotype: Its cognate antigen has yet to be identified. It has no much larger one-base neighbor in the sample; base qualities were not kept.

From the cysteine up to the phenylalanine, the CDR3 has a length of 15 residues. Just CDR3 DNA is preserved here, 45 bases in frame from base 1. From a lookup of the germline V gene, CDR1 and CDR2 are MNHEY and SVGEGT. V and J are truncated by 11 bases and 4 bases respectively, leaving an intervening sequence of 21 bases. General study outcomes and caveats: Conclusive comparison of naive and antigen-experienced compartments was prevented by the profiling of bulk unsorted PBMCs. Estimates of total diversity from one million sequenced T cells were regarded as lower bounds and underestimates. Compared with the aged group, more naive CD4+ T cells, fewer expanded clones and increased TCR diversity were shown by the long-lived group, suggesting age selection. A strong correlation was found between observed TCR beta diversity and the percentage of naive T cells measured by flow cytometry. Because donor CMV infection status was unknown, age-related changes in expanded clonotypes were potentially confounded. Observed TCR beta diversity per million T cells fell roughly linearly with age, and a significant reduction was already apparent by age roughly 41.

This chain is built from TRBV6-2 or TRBV6-3 and TRBJ2-1, with TRBD2 as a weak D call on 6 bases. The origin of this receptor is a woman aged 30 to 39 in good health. Specimen: blood. The nucleotides are TGTGCCTCCAACCTGGCGGCTAGCGTGTACAATGAGCAGTTCTTC. This yields the protein CASNLAASVYNEQFF.